This T cell receptor beta chain originates from a study of human T cells and chemical hapten exposure. Germline-derived CDR1 and CDR2 are LNHNV and YYDKDF (reference sequence). This CDR3 comprises 15 residues. V was pared by 3 bases and J by 6 bases, with 6 bases of the junction left unmatched. One entry per CDR3 protein results from TCRdb running MiXCR on the RACE reads. The repertoire consists of around 150,000 distinct CDR3 sequences, with 28% occurring once and the leading ten covering roughly 2.2%. Time point specified: patch test 3, about 24 weeks after DPC sensitization. As for treatment: therapeutic diphenylcyclopropenone sensitization with weekly scalp DPC.

The clonotype comes from a woman aged 18-29 years with alopecia areata. Some clones in this sample may be carry-over from other donors' samples. The chain links TRBV15 to TRBJ2-3; 10 nucleotides align to TRBD2. Here the sequenced sample was whole blood, taken in connection with sensitization to the hapten diphenylcyclopropenone (DPC). The CDR3 DNA follows: TGTGCCACCAGCAGGGGCACTAGCGGGGCCGATACGCAGTATTTT. Translating gives CATSRGTSGADTQYF.